Listed below are T cell receptor beta chains from one sample, sequenced in a study of T cell responses to AZD1222 COVID-19 vaccine. Only in-frame clones appear in the TCRdb table, and some are missing; sequencing was by immunoSEQ multiplex PCR. The profile covers under 150,000 clones, with 90% appearing a single time and approximately 7.9% taken by the ten largest. This specimen consisted of peripheral blood, obtained on day 0 of AZD1222 vaccination. Every receptor here comes from an adult in good health. The CDR3 runs from the conserved cysteine through the conserved F or W. A D gene is named only where the DNA matches it firmly. Clone size is not always given. Where it is, it says once, few, many or a class for expanded clones.

d_gene	v_gene	abundance	j_gene	CDR3nt	CDR3aa
TRBD1	TRBV2	-	TRBJ1-4	TGTGCCAGCAGTGGAAGGACAGGTGCAACTAATGAAAAACTGTTTTTT	CASSGRTGATNEKLFF
-	TRBV11-3	-	TRBJ1-1	TGTGCCAGCAGCAGAAAGGGGACTGAAGCTTTCTTT	CASSRKGTEAFF
-	TRBV24-1	-	TRBJ2-2	TGTGCCACCAGTGATTGGACCGGGGCCGGGGAGCTGTTTTTT	CATSDWTGAGELFF
TRBD1	TRBV5-4	-	TRBJ2-5	TGTGCCAGCAGCTTCCCGGGACAGGGAGGAGTGACCCAGTACTTC	CASSFPGQGGVTQYF
-	TRBV28	once	TRBJ1-1	TGTGCCAGCACCCTAAGGGGACGTCAGAACACTGAAGCTTTCTTT	CASTLRGRQNTEAFF
-	TRBV6-2/TRBV6-3	-	TRBJ1-5	TGTGCCAGCAGTTTGGGCCCAGGACGCCCCACAGGTCAGCCCCAGCATTTT	CASSLGPGRPTGQPQHF
-	TRBV19	-	TRBJ2-5	TGTGCCAGTAGTATCGGGCTTAGGGAGACCCAGTACTTC	CASSIGLRETQYF
TRBD2	TRBV4-1	-	TRBJ2-3	TGCGCCAGCAGCCAAGTGGGGACTAGCGGGGGAGCAGATACGCAGTATTTT	CASSQVGTSGGADTQYF
-	TRBV24-1	-	TRBJ2-3	TGTGCCACCAGTCCGGGGGTCACAGATACGCAGTATTTT	CATSPGVTDTQYF
-	TRBV6-5	-	TRBJ2-7	TGTGCCAGCAGTTACGACCTTTCTTCCGAGCAGTACTTC	CASSYDLSSEQYF
-	TRBV10-1	once	TRBJ2-2	TGCGCCAGCAGTGCGGGGGGCATTGACACCGGGGAGCTGTTTTTT	CASSAGGIDTGELFF
-	TRBV7-9	once	TRBJ1-1	TGTGCCAGCAGTCAAGCCCGCCTCGCTGAAGCTTTCTTT	CASSQARLAEAFF
TRBD2	TRBV5-1	-	TRBJ2-3	TGCGCCAGCAGCGCTCTAGCGGGGAACACAGATACGCAGTATTTT	CASSALAGNTDTQYF
TRBD2	TRBV29-1	-	TRBJ2-3	TGCAGCGTTGGTGGCGGGAGTCCAGATACGCAGTATTTT	CSVGGGSPDTQYF
-	TRBV5-1	few	TRBJ2-7	TGCGCCAGCAGCTTGTCCTCTAACTACGAGCAGTACTTC	CASSLSSNYEQYF
TRBD1	TRBV13	-	TRBJ1-4	TGTGCCAGCAGCTTGAACAGGGGGGATGAAAAACTGTTTTTT	CASSLNRGDEKLFF